This TCR beta chain was identified in a study of blood T cells in healthy people across ages. Per-sample yields of isolated PBMCs were at least 6 million. Together with a sample-barcoded 5' primer, a J-beta primer mix was included in a second PCR lasting roughly 6 to 12 cycles. In TCRdb, the 5' RACE reads were re-called with MiXCR into one record per CDR3 protein. The repertoire includes 1.2 million to 1.5 million distinct CDR3 sequences, approximately 59% of them detected once, and about 6.3% sits in the top ten. This clonotype was counted a few times. This clonotype was sampled from a man between 18 and 29 years old in good health. The specimen was blood.

For the CDR3, the DNA is TGTGCCAGCAGCTTACTAGGGTTGCTAGCGAATAACAATGAGCAGTTCTTC. This codes for CASSLLGLLANNNEQFF. J is TRBJ2-1 and V is TRBV11-2, with D maybe TRBD2 (6 bases). Trimming took 2 bases from V and 5 from J, leaving 19 bases between them. From germline, CDR1 is SGHAT and CDR2 FQNNGV. The CDR3 contains 17 residues.